The entry below gives a single T cell receptor (beta chain) sequence along with its context. In the CD4+ fraction, cells were divided into CD45RA+ naive and CD45RA-negative memory subsets. In germline, CDR1 is MDHEN, CDR2 SYDVKM. The CDR3 spans 14 residues. V lost 5 bases and J 0 bases, leaving 11 bases between the germline ends. Clones were read by immunoSEQ multiplex PCR, and TCRdb kept only the in-frame ones, dropping some. Of 2 million to 2.5 million clones in the sample, under 95% were seen once. The data were obtained in a study of shared clonotypes between healthy human individuals. The chain has TRBV28 and TRBJ2-7; D may be TRBD1 (5 bases). This sequence was found in a man aged 18 to 30 in good health. Some clones in this sample may be carry-over from other donors' samples. Specimen: naive CD4+ T cells from PBMCs. The subset was: CD45RA+ positively selected. CDR3 coding DNA: TGTGCCAGCAGTGTGTCAGGGATCTCCTACGAGCAGTACTTC. Protein: CASSVSGISYEQYF.